These 4 T cell receptor beta chains originate from one sample sequenced in a study of T cell responses to AZD1222 COVID-19 vaccine. Sequenced by immunoSEQ multiplex PCR; TCRdb stores in-frame clones only, minus some. The sample includes around 110,000 clones, almost 90% of them seen just once. Sequences were derived from peripheral blood, sampled on day 0 of AZD1222 vaccination. The receptors originated from an adult in good health.

This rearrangement joins TRBV24-1 to TRBJ1-2; D call uncertain. CDR3 length: 15 residues. The V and J ends lost 1 base and 2 bases respectively, with 10 bases between them. Per germline, CDR1 KGHDR and CDR2 SFDVKD. CDR3 DNA: TGTGCCACCAGTGATTTTAGGCCAGACAACTATGGCTACACCTTC. This translates into CATSDFRPDNYGYTF.

The chain combines TRBV12-3 or TRBV12-4 with TRBJ1-2, with D tentatively TRBD1 (5 bases). Trimming stripped 5 bases from V and 2 bases from J, with 9 bases between. The CDR3 length is 13 residues. CDR3 bases: TGTGCCAGCAGTGACAGACTGAACTATGGCTACACCTTC. This encodes CASSDRLNYGYTF.

This clone was picked up one time. CDR3 residues: CATHTGGHLNTEAFF. The CDR3 DNA sequence: TGTGCCACCCATACAGGGGGCCACCTTAACACTGAAGCTTTCTTT. The V and J genes are TRBV2 and TRBJ1-1; 9 nucleotides agree with TRBD1. Germline CDR1 and CDR2: SNHLY and FYNNEI. Trimming removed 10 bases from V and 2 bases from J; junction bases left unmatched: 11. CDR3 length: 15 amino acids.

The V call is TRBV5-4, the J call TRBJ1-1; the match to TRBD1 covers 10 bases. The CDR3 consists of 14 residues. Per germline, CDR1 SGHNT and CDR2 YYREEE (reference sequence). V was clipped by 1 base and J by 7 bases; unmatched bases: 4. This chain's CDR3 is CASSLKTGGIEAFF. DNA for the CDR3: TGTGCCAGCAGCTTGAAGACAGGGGGCATTGAAGCTTTCTTT.